This T cell receptor (beta chain) was identified in a study of breast tumors, draining lymph nodes, adjacent tissues. The study, taken as a whole, reports: Data fit most tumor T cells coming from lymph node, expanding in tumor. Data only fit, rather than demonstrated, lymph node origin of most tumor T cells.

Samples came from axillary lymph nodes draining the breast cancer. The CDR3 totals 13 residues. The V gene's germline CDR1 is MNHEY and CDR2 SVGAGI. V lost 0 bases, J lost 8 bases, and 10 bases lay in between. TCRdb passed the multiplex PCR reads through MiXCR, listing each CDR3 protein once. The sample contains about 100,000 distinct CDR3 sequences, 20% to 25% of which appear only once. This clonotype was recorded a few times. Its antigen is undetermined. One base away lies a much larger clone, so this may be a sequencing read error. Sequenced sample: axillary lymph node tissue. The source of this sequence is a female donor with breast cancer. Some clones in this sample may be carry-over from other donors' samples. The J gene is TRBJ1-2, the V gene TRBV6-5; D possibly corresponds to TRBD1 (5 bases). As DNA, the CDR3 is TGTGCCAGCAGTTACTCGGAAGGGGAAGGCTACACCTTC. It yields the protein CASSYSEGEGYTF.